The 10 T cell receptor beta chains below were found in one sample sequenced in a study of T cells in Graves' hyperthyroidism and ophthalmopathy. Amplification of TCR beta CDR3 regions used RNA as the template. The HTBI primer set served for first-round RT-PCR of the TCR CDR3. In TCRdb, the multiplex PCR reads were re-called with MiXCR into one record per CDR3 protein. The sample includes around 490,000 distinct CDR3 sequences, 15% to 20% of them seen just once. The source material was blood. These receptor sequences come from a man aged 35-49 years with Graves' ophthalmopathy.

This clonotype appeared many times. The chain carries TRBV20-1 and TRBJ2-1, with TRBD2 matching over 15 bases. From germline, CDR1 is DFQATT and CDR2 SNEGSKA (reference sequence). The CDR3 is made up of 16 amino acids. V trimming: 6 bases; J trimming: 8 bases; junction bases outside the gene matches: 11. CDR3 nucleotides: TGCAGTGCAGACGCACCGGGACTAGCGGGGGGCTATGAGCAGTTCTTC. It codes for CSADAPGLAGGYEQFF.

This chain links TRBV6-2 or TRBV6-3 with TRBJ1-6; 8 bases are shared with TRBD1. CDR1 MNHEY and CDR2 SVGEGT come from the germline V gene. Trimming removed 7 bases from V and 10 bases from J; junction bases left unmatched: 24. The CDR3 runs 19 residues. The CDR3 sequence is CASTGAGQVFFEGGSPLHF. The CDR3 DNA sequence: TGTGCCAGCACGGGAGCGGGACAGGTGTTTTTCGAGGGAGGATCACCCCTCCACTTT.

The table lists this clonotype with a few counts. This chain connects TRBV10-3 to TRBJ1-2; D uncertain. Germline assignment: CDR1 ENHRY and CDR2 SYGVKD. The length of the CDR3 is 15 residues. The V and J ends lost 2 bases and 4 bases respectively, with 14 bases between them. CDR3 coding DNA: TGTGCCATCAGTGAGCCAACCTCCCTCGTCTATGGCTACACCTTC. Translation: CAISEPTSLVYGYTF.

This clonotype has ten or more counts. The chain recombines TRBV2 with TRBJ2-7; D gene unclear. The germline V gene has CDR1 SNHLY and CDR2 FYNNEI. V was clipped by 8 bases and J by 4 bases, with 12 bases between them. The CDR3 runs to 12 residues. The CDR3 DNA follows: TGTGCCAGCGCTTCAGGAGTTTACGAGCAGTACTTC. Protein sequence: CASASGVYEQYF. Supplemented by reference TRBV2 and TRBJ2-7, the full variable domain reads EPEVTQTPSHQVTQMGQEVILRCVPISNHLYFYWYRQILGQKVEFLVSFYNNEISEKSEIFDDQFSVERPDGSNFTLKIRSTKLEDSAMYFCASASGVYEQYFGPGTRLTVT.

The V call is TRBV6-2 or TRBV6-3, the J call TRBJ1-5, with TRBD1 matching over 8 bases. Trimming cost V 8 bases and J 2 bases; bases outside gene matches: 5. There are 14 residues in the CDR3. Germline CDR1 reads MNHEY; CDR2 reads SVGEGT. CDR3 residues: CASVGQGGNQPQHF. The CDR3, as DNA: TGTGCCAGCGTCGGACAGGGAGGCAATCAGCCCCAGCATTTT.

The V and J genes are TRBV7-8 and TRBJ1-4; D possibly corresponds to TRBD1 (6 bases). Trimming pared 4 bases from V and 7 bases from J, leaving 16 bases between. The germline gives CDR1 SGHVS, CDR2 FQNEAQ. The CDR3 covers 15 residues. The CDR3: CASSSDGGRGEKLFF. In DNA, the CDR3 is TGTGCCAGCAGCTCTGACGGGGGGCGCGGTGAAAAACTGTTTTTT.

This chain joins TRBV5-6 and TRBJ1-5; 7 bases match TRBD1. The CDR3 sequence is 13 residues long. Germline V gene sequence: CDR1 SGHDT, CDR2 YYEEEE. J lost 10 bases, V lost 3 bases, and 7 bases had no gene match. This CDR3 is CASSSTGTEPQHF. In DNA form, the CDR3 reads TGTGCCAGCAGCTCGACAGGGACCGAACCCCAGCATTTT.

V usage is TRBV6-2 or TRBV6-3 and J usage is TRBJ2-2; 14 bases are a match to TRBD2. This CDR3 is 17 amino acids long. The germline V gene has CDR1 MNHEY and CDR2 SVGEGT. V dropped 6 bases and J dropped 4; count of bases not matched to a gene: 7. The CDR3 nucleotides are TGTGCCAGCAGCCCCGGGACTAGCGGGAGATTCACCGGGGAGCTGTTTTTT. Its protein product is CASSPGTSGRFTGELFF.

The chain employs TRBV10-3 and TRBJ2-1; 9 positions match TRBD1. The CDR3 length is 16 residues. J lost 7 bases, V lost 4 bases, and 11 bases had no gene match. Germline assignment: CDR1 ENHRY and CDR2 SYGVKD. The CDR3 bases are TGTGCCATCAGTGTAGACTTCGGGACAGGGAGAAATGAGCAGTTCTTC. Translated: CAISVDFGTGRNEQFF.

The rearrangement links TRBV10-3 to TRBJ2-7, with unresolved D. The CDR3 extends over 12 amino acids. The V gene lost 5 bases and the J gene lost 7 bases, with 12 bases spanning the gap. Per germline, CDR1 ENHRY and CDR2 SYGVKD. For the CDR3, the DNA is TGTGCCATCAGTAGTAGTCTGGGGGAGCAGTACTTC. This translates into CAISSSLGEQYF.